This T cell receptor beta chain comes out of a study of neurological immune-mediated disorders. TCRdb processed the 5' RACE reads anew with MiXCR; each CDR3 protein has one entry. The data hold tens of thousands of distinct CDR3 sequences, with just over 2.5% observed a single time. Per germline, CDR1 SGHRS and CDR2 YFSETQ. The junction had 7 bases not matched to a gene; V was cut back by 8 bases and J by 4 bases. This CDR3 spans 14 amino acids. The sample holds many counts of this clonotype. This receptor was obtained from a woman aged 30 to 39 with multiple sclerosis. The rearrangement links TRBV5-1 to TRBJ2-2, with 8 nucleotides matching TRBD2. Sequences were obtained from PBMCs. DNA for the CDR3: TGCGCCAGTGCACGGGAGGGAGCCACCGGGGAGCTGTTTTTT. This gives the protein CASAREGATGELFF.